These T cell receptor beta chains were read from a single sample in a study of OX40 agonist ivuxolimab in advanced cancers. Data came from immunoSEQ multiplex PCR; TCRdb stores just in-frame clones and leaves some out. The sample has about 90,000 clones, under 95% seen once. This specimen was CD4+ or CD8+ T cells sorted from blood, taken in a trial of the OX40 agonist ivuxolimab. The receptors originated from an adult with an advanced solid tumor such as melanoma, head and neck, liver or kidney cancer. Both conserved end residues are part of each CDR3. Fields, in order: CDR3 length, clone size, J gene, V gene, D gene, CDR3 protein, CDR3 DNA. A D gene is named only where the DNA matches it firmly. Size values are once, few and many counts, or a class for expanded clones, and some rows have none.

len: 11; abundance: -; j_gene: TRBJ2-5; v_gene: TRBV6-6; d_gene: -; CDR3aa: CASLGGETQYF; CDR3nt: TGTGCCAGCCTCGGGGGAGAGACCCAGTACTTC
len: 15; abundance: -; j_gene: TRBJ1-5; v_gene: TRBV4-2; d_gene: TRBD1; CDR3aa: CASSQGGQSNQPQHF; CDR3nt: TGTGCCAGCAGCCAAGGGGGACAGAGCAATCAGCCCCAGCATTTT
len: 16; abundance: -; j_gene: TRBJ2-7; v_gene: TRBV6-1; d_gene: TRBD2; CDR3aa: CASSGRTSGSSYEQYF; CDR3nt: TGTGCCAGCAGTGGAAGGACTAGCGGGAGCTCCTACGAGCAGTACTTC
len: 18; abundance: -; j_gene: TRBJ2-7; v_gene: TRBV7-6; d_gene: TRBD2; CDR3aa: CASSLDLPTSGREAEQYF; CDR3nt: TGTGCCAGCAGCTTAGATTTACCGACTAGCGGGAGAGAGGCCGAGCAGTACTTC
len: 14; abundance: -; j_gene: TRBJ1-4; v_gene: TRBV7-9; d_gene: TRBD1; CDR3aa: CASSQDRNNEKLFF; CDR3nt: TGTGCCAGCAGCCAGGACAGGAATAATGAAAAACTGTTTTTT
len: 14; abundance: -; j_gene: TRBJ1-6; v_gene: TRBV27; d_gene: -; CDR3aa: CASSLSPYNSPLHF; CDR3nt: TGTGCCAGCAGTTTATCTCCTTATAATTCACCCCTCCACTTT
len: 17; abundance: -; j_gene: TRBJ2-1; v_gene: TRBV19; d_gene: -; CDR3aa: CASRAQGLKVGVDEQFF; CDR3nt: TGTGCCAGTAGAGCCCAGGGACTCAAGGTGGGGGTGGATGAGCAGTTCTTC
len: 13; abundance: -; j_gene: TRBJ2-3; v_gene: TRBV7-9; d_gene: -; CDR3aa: CASSSSSTDTQYF; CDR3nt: TGTGCCAGCAGCTCGAGCAGCACAGATACGCAGTATTTT
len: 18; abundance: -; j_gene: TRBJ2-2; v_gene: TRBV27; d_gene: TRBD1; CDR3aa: CASRPRQGARSGTGELFF; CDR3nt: TGTGCCAGCAGACCCCGACAGGGGGCGAGGTCTGGGACCGGGGAGCTGTTTTTT
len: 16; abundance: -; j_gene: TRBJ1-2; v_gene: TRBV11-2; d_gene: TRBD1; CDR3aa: CASSLAGDRANYGYTF; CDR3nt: TGTGCCAGCAGCTTAGCCGGGGACAGGGCTAACTATGGCTACACCTTC
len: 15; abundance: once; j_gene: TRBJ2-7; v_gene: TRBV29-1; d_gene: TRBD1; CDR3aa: CSVIPGQASSYEQYF; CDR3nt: TGCAGCGTGATTCCCGGACAGGCAAGCTCCTACGAGCAGTACTTC
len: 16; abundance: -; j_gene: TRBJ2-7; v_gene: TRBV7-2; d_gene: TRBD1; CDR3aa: CASSFPRQGPTYEQYF; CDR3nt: TGTGCCAGCAGCTTCCCTAGACAGGGGCCTACCTACGAGCAGTACTTC
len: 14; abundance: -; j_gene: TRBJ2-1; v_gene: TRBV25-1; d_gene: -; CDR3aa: CASMLGRGYNEQFF; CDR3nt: TGTGCCAGCATGTTAGGGCGCGGCTACAATGAGCAGTTCTTC
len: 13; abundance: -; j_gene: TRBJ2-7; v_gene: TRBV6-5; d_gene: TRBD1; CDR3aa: CASKRTGLDEQYF; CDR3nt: TGTGCCAGCAAGAGGACAGGACTCGACGAGCAGTACTTC
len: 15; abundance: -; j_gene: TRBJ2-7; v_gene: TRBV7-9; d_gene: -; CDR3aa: CASSPYSTSSYEQYF; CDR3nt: TGTGCCAGCAGCCCCTACTCGACATCCTCCTACGAGCAGTACTTC
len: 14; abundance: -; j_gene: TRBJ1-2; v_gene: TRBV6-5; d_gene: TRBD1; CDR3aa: CASSRRDRVYGYTF; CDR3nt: TGTGCCAGCAGCCGCCGGGACAGGGTATATGGCTACACCTTC
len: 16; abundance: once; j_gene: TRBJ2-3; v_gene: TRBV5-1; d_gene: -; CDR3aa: CASSLGFGGGFDTQYF; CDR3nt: TGCGCCAGCAGCTTGGGGTTTGGCGGCGGCTTCGATACGCAGTATTTT
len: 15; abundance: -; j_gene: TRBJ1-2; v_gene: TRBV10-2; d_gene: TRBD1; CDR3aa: CASRDSGQTNYGYTF; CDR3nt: TGCGCCAGCAGGGACTCGGGACAGACTAACTATGGCTACACCTTC
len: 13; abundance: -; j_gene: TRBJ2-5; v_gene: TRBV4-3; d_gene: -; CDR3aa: CASSQDRGKTQYF; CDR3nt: TGCGCCAGCAGCCAAGACAGGGGAAAGACCCAGTACTTC
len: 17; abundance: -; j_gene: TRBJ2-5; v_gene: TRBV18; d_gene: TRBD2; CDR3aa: CASSARLAGGHRETQYF; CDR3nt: TGTGCCAGCTCAGCCCGACTAGCGGGAGGCCACCGGGAGACCCAGTACTTC
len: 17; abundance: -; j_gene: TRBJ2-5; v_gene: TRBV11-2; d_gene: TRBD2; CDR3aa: CASSLEITSGIPETQYF; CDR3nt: TGTGCCAGCAGCTTAGAAATAACTAGCGGTATACCAGAGACCCAGTACTTC
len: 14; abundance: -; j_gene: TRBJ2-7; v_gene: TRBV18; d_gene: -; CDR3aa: CASSPEYGTYEQYF; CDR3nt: TGTGCCAGCTCACCAGAATACGGAACCTACGAGCAGTACTTC
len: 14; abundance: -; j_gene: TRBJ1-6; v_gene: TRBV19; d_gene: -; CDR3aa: CASRPDSYNSPLHF; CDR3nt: TGTGCCAGTAGACCGGACAGTTATAATTCACCCCTCCACTTT
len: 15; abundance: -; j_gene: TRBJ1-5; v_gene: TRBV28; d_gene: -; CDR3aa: CASSPLARGNQPQHF; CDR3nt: TGTGCCAGCAGTCCCCTGGCCAGGGGCAATCAGCCCCAGCATTTT
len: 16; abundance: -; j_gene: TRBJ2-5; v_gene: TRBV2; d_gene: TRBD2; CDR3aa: CASSEKGLAAQETQYF; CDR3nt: TGTGCCAGCAGTGAAAAGGGACTAGCGGCTCAAGAGACCCAGTACTTC
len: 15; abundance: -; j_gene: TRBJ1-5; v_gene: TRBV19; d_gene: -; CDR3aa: CASSQLNMDNQPQHF; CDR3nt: TGTGCCAGTAGCCAACTAAACATGGACAATCAGCCCCAGCATTTT
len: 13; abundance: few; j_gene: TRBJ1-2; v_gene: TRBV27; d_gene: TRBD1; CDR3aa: CASSPTGDAGYTF; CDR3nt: TGTGCCAGCAGTCCCACAGGGGATGCTGGCTACACCTTC
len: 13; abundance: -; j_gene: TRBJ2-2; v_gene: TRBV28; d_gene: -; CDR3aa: CASSFGLRGELFF; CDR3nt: TGTGCCAGCAGTTTCGGTTTACGGGGGGAGCTGTTTTTT
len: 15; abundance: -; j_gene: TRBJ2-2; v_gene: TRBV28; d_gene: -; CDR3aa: CASRGGRFLTGELFF; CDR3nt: TGTGCCAGCAGGGGGGGGCGTTTTCTGACCGGGGAGCTGTTTTTT
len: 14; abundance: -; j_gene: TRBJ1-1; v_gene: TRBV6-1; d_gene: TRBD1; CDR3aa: CASSELGTDTEAFF; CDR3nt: TGTGCCAGCAGTGAATTGGGGACAGACACTGAAGCTTTCTTT
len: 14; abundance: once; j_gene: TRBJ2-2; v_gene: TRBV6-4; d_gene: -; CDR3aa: CASSELSNTGELFF; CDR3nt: TGTGCCAGCAGTGAGCTCAGTAACACCGGGGAGCTGTTTTTT
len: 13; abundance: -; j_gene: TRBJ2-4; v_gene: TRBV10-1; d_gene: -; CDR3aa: CASGSLAKNIQYF; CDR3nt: TGCGCCAGCGGGTCCCTAGCCAAAAACATTCAGTACTTC
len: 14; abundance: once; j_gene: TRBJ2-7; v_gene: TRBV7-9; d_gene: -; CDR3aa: CASSPGTPSYEQYF; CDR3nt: TGTGCCAGCAGCCCCGGGACTCCTTCCTACGAGCAGTACTTC
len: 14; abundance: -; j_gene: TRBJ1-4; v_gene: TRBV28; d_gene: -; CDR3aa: CASSPRGRSEKLFF; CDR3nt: TGTGCCAGCAGTCCCCGGGGCAGAAGTGAAAAACTGTTTTTT
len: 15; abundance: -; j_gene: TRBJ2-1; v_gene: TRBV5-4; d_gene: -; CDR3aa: CASSLDPTSYNEQFF; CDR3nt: TGTGCCAGCAGCTTGGATCCGACTTCCTACAATGAGCAGTTCTTC
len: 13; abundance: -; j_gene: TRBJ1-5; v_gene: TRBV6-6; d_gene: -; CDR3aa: CASRSGAARPQHF; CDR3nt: TGTGCCAGCAGATCGGGGGCCGCTAGGCCCCAGCATTTT
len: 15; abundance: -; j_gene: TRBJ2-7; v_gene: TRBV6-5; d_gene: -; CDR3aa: CASSSGDYSSYEQYF; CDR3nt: TGTGCCAGCAGTTCAGGGGACTATAGCTCCTACGAGCAGTACTTC
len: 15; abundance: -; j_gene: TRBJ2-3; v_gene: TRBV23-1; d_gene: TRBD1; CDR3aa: CASSAGTGGWDTQYF; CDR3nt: TGCGCCAGCTCCGCGGGGACAGGTGGCTGGGATACGCAGTATTTT
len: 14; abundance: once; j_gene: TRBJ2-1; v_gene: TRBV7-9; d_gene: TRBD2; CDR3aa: CASSLARLAGEQFF; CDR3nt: TGTGCCAGCAGCTTAGCTCGGCTAGCGGGAGAGCAGTTCTTC
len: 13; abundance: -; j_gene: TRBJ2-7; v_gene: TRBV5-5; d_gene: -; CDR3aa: CASSLNRAYEQYF; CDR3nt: TGTGCCAGCAGCTTGAACAGGGCCTACGAGCAGTACTTC
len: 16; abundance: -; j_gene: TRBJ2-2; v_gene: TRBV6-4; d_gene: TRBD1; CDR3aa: CASKRAHTGGTGELFF; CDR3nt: TGTGCCAGCAAAAGGGCGCATACAGGGGGTACCGGGGAGCTGTTTTTT
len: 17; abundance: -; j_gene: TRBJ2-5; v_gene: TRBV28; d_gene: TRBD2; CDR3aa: CASSRRGLAGGQETQYF; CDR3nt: TGTGCCAGCAGTCGCCGGGGACTAGCGGGAGGACAAGAGACCCAGTACTTC
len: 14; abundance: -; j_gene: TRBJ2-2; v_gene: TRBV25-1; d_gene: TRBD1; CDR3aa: CASSGTGVTGELFF; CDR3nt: TGTGCCAGCAGTGGGACAGGGGTAACCGGGGAGCTGTTTTTT
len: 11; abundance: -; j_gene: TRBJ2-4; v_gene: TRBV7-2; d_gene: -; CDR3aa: CASSPGNIQYF; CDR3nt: TGTGCCAGCAGCCCTGGGAACATTCAGTACTTC
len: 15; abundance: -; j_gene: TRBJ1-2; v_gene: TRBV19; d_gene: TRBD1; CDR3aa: CASSSDRGIWDGYTF; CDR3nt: TGTGCCAGTAGCTCGGACAGGGGGATCTGGGATGGCTACACCTTC
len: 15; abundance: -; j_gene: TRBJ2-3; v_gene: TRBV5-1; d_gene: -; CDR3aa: CASSLNGGPTDTQYF; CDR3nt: TGCGCCAGCAGCTTGAATGGGGGTCCCACAGATACGCAGTATTTT
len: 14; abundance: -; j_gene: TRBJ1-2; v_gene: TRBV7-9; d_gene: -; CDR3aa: CASSPGTAAYGYTF; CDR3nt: TGTGCCAGCAGCCCCGGGACCGCGGCTTATGGCTACACCTTC
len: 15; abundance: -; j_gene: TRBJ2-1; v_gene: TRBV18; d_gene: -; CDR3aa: CASSASGTIWNEQFF; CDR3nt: TGTGCCAGCTCAGCTTCCGGGACCATCTGGAATGAGCAGTTCTTC
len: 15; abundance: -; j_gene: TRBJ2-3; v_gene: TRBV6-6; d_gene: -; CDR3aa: CASSPLERGTDTQYF; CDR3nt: TGTGCCAGCAGCCCCCTCGAGCGGGGCACAGATACGCAGTATTTT
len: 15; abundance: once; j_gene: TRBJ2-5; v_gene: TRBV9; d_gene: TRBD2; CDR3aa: CASSVAGGSLETQYF; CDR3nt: TGTGCCAGCAGCGTTGCGGGAGGATCTCTAGAGACCCAGTACTTC
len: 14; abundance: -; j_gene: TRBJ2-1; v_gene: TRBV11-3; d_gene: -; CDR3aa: CASSPVGGVNEQFF; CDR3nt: TGTGCCAGCAGCCCAGTAGGCGGGGTCAATGAGCAGTTCTTC
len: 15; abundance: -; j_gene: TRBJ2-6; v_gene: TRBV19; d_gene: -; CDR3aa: CASRKTASGANVLTF; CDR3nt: TGTGCCAGTAGAAAAACTGCCTCTGGGGCCAACGTCCTGACTTTC
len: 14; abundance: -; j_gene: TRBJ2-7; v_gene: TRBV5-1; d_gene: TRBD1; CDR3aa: CASSRDRGAYEQYF; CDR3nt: TGCGCCAGCAGCCGGGACAGGGGAGCCTACGAGCAGTACTTC